Sequencing of this T cell receptor (beta chain) was carried out in a study of CD8 T cells in Susac syndrome. Overall study findings and caveats: Regarding the TCR sequencing and HLA analysis, the study admitted that a relatively small number of individuals were involved.

A quantity of roughly 0.5 to 1 ug RNA underwent reverse transcription using random hexamers. Multiplex immunoSEQ PCR targeted 54 Vbeta and 13 Jbeta TCR beta segments. TCRdb re-called the immunoSEQ multiplex PCR reads with MiXCR, one entry per CDR3 protein. The sample holds around 280,000 distinct CDR3 sequences, about 88% seen once. Germline V gene sequence: CDR1 SGHKS, CDR2 YYEKEE (reference sequence). The V and J ends lost 3 bases and 5 bases respectively, with 18 bases between them. The CDR3 covers 15 residues. Concerning this clonotype itself: Its antigen is not known.

TCR beta from blood CD8+ and CD4+ T cells was sequenced. FACS was used to enrich TEMRA cells, whereas the CD8+ and CD4+ T cells were obtained by negative isolation. The sequenced sample consisted of CD8+ T cells from PBMCs. The genes are TRBV5-5 and TRBJ2-7; D not certain. This TCR derives from a human donor with multiple sclerosis. The CDR3 DNA reads TGTGCCAGCAGCTCTTGGGTGCGAAAAAGCGACGAGCAGTACTTC. Its protein is CASSSWVRKSDEQYF.